Listed here are 21 T cell receptor beta chains from one sample, sequenced in a study of cytomegalovirus exposure and HLA in healthy donors. TCRdb's table, derived via immunoSEQ multiplex PCR, lists solely in-frame clones and lacks some. The profile shows around 65,000 clones, around 93% of them singletons. Specimen: PBMCs. Source of these receptors: a man between 18 and 29 years old in good health and CMV-seropositive.

In nucleotides, the CDR3 is TGTGCCAGTAGTGCCGGGACTAGCGGAGCATCCTACGAGCAGTACTTC. This encodes CASSAGTSGASYEQYF. V gene TRBV19 combines with J gene TRBJ2-7, with 11 positions matching TRBD2. The germline CDR1 and CDR2 sequences are LNHDA and SQIVND (reference sequence). V lost 5 bases and J lost 1; bases outside the gene matches: 7. The CDR3 loop spans 16 amino acids.

The CDR3 loop reads CASSLVLKGTDTQYF. In nucleotides, the CDR3 is TGTGCCAGCAGCTTAGTGCTTAAGGGGACAGATACGCAGTATTTT. The V gene is TRBV7-9, the J gene TRBJ2-3; possible D gene TRBD1, 5 bases. V shed 1 base and J shed 3 bases, with 11 bases lying between them. The CDR3 loop spans 15 amino acids. Germline loops: CDR1 SEHNR, CDR2 FQNEAQ (reference sequence).

This clone came up once. The rearrangement links TRBV28 to TRBJ1-4; D is unclear. The CDR3 is 14 residues long. Deletions cut 6 bases from V and 8 bases from J, with 16 bases between. The germline V gene encodes CDR1 MDHEN and CDR2 SYDVKM. The DNA of the CDR3 is TGTGCCAGCAGCCCCCGATCGGCGGGGGAAAAACTGTTTTTT. It specifies CASSPRSAGEKLFF.

This chain links TRBV27 with TRBJ2-1; no firm D call. This CDR3 is 13 amino acids long. V lost 4 bases and J 6 bases, leaving 10 bases between the germline ends. CDR1 and CDR2 (germline): MNHEY, SMNVEV (reference sequence). CDR3 nucleotide sequence: TGTGCCAGCAGTTCGACTTGGCCCAATGAGCAGTTCTTC. This sequence encodes CASSSTWPNEQFF.

The chain employs TRBV7-2 and TRBJ2-7, with 9 bases identical to TRBD1. V gave up 5 bases and J gave up 7 bases; unmatched junction bases: 12. This CDR3 has 15 residues. The germline CDR1 and CDR2 sequences are SGHTA and FQGNSA. DNA of the CDR3: TGTGCCAGCAGCCTACAGGGGGCCATAGTCACGGAGCAGTACTTC. The encoded protein is CASSLQGAIVTEQYF.

This chain uses TRBV29-1 with TRBJ1-1, with a possible D match to TRBD1 (6 bases). V lost 2 bases to trimming and J lost 5 bases, with 9 bases between them. This CDR3 spans 12 amino acids. CDR1 SQVTM and CDR2 ANQGSEA come from the germline V gene. In DNA form, the CDR3 reads TGCAGCGTTGAATACAGGGAAACTGAAGCTTTCTTT. Amino acid sequence: CSVEYRETEAFF.

The chain recombines TRBV5-1 with TRBJ2-5; TRBD2 might be the D (5 bases). Germline V gene data show CDR1 as SGHRS and CDR2 as YFSETQ. The germline V and J ends were trimmed by 6 bases and 5 bases, with 23 bases remaining between them. The CDR3 length is 16 residues. CDR3 nucleotides: TGCGCCAGCACGGGCGGCGGGCGGGCTAGCAGGGAGACCCAGTACTTC. It is translated as CASTGGGRASRETQYF.

This rearrangement joins TRBV5-1 to TRBJ2-1; the D gene is possibly TRBD2 (6 bases). The CDR3 is 17 residues long. The germline CDR1 and CDR2 sequences are SGHRS and YFSETQ. V dropped 4 bases and J dropped 3 bases, with 20 bases sitting between them. The CDR3 DNA reads as TGCGCCAGCAGCCCCGAAGGACTATCAAATGTCTACAATGAGCAGTTCTTC. Its translation is CASSPEGLSNVYNEQFF.

A word on this clone: Other DNA sequences of this sample code for an identical CDR3. This chain connects TRBV11-2 to TRBJ2-3; 9 bases agree with TRBD1. The CDR3 runs 15 residues. Looked up from germline, CDR1 is SGHAT and CDR2 is FQNNGV. Trimming took 5 bases from V and 4 from J; bases not matched to a gene: 7. This CDR3 is CASSPPTGGPDTQYF. The CDR3 region has the DNA TGTGCCAGCAGCCCGCCGACAGGGGGACCAGATACGCAGTATTTT.

The chain joins TRBV28 to TRBJ2-1, with 13 positions matching TRBD2. V shed 5 bases and J 7 bases; nucleotides not matched to a gene: 8. Germline assignment: CDR1 MDHEN and CDR2 SYDVKM. This CDR3 region has 16 residues. The CDR3 DNA is TGTGCCAGCAGTCTACTCGGGACTAGCGGGAAAAATGAGCAGTTCTTC. Protein product: CASSLLGTSGKNEQFF.

The chain combines TRBV28 with TRBJ1-5; a possible D gene is TRBD1 (6 bases). V was clipped by 5 bases and J by 4 bases, with 12 bases between them. This CDR3 comprises 14 residues. Germline V CDR1 and CDR2: MDHEN, SYDVKM. CDR3 DNA: TGTGCCAGCAGTCCTCCGGACAGAAATCAGCCCCAGCATTTT. As protein: CASSPPDRNQPQHF.

This clone has just one count. The chain is built from TRBV19 and TRBJ2-7; tentatively, D is TRBD1 (5 bases). Germline V gene data show CDR1 as LNHDA and CDR2 as SQIVND (reference sequence). V gave up 9 bases and J gave up 2 bases, with 17 bases separating them. The CDR3 contains 14 residues. CDR3 sequence (DNA): TGTGCCAGCAGGGTTACCACCCGGGCCTACGAGCAGTACTTC. It codes for CASRVTTRAYEQYF. The whole variable domain, filled in from reference TRBV19 and TRBJ2-7, reads DGGITQSPKYLFRKEGQNVTLSCEQNLNHDAMYWYRQDPGQGLRLIYYSQIVNDFQKGDIAEGYSVSREKKESFPLTVTSAQKNPTAFYLCASRVTTRAYEQYFGPGTRLTVT.

The genes are TRBV28 and TRBJ1-5, with TRBD1 matching 8 bases. This CDR3 region has 14 residues. V lost 5 bases to trimming and J lost 2 bases; unmatched junction nucleotides: 2. Germline CDR1 and CDR2: MDHEN and SYDVKM. In DNA form, the CDR3 reads TGTGCCAGCAGTGAGACAGGGGGCAATCAGCCCCAGCATTTT. Encoded protein: CASSETGGNQPQHF.

The gene calls are TRBV19 and TRBJ2-7, with a possible D match to TRBD2 (6 bases). Looked up from germline, CDR1 is LNHDA and CDR2 is SQIVND (reference sequence). The ends were cut back, 2 bases at V and 2 bases at J, with 19 bases in the middle. The CDR3 is 17 amino acids. CDR3 protein: CASSIKGLATVPYEQYF. The CDR3 nucleotides are TGTGCCAGTAGTATAAAAGGCCTAGCGACCGTACCCTACGAGCAGTACTTC.

This chain links TRBV6-5 with TRBJ1-1; D ambiguous. Between the trimmed V and J ends, which lost 6 bases and 0 bases, there was a span of 14 bases. The germline V gene encodes CDR1 MNHEY and CDR2 SVGAGI. The CDR3 covers 15 residues. DNA of the CDR3: TGTGCCAGCAGCCCCCAGAGAGGGTTGAACACTGAAGCTTTCTTT. Its protein product is CASSPQRGLNTEAFF.

A single count supports this clone. The chain is built from TRBV5-6 and TRBJ2-1; 9 nucleotides match TRBD2. Losses at the gene ends were 0 bases for V and 5 bases for J; bases not matched to a gene: 9. CDR1 and CDR2 from the germline V gene are SGHDT and YYEEEE. This CDR3 has 17 residues. This chain's CDR3 is CASSLVLRLAEDNEQFF. The CDR3 DNA sequence: TGTGCCAGCAGCTTGGTCCTTCGACTAGCGGAAGACAATGAGCAGTTCTTC. Variable domain in full (rest from reference TRBV5-6 and TRBJ2-1): DAGVTQSPTHLIKTRGQQVTLRCSPKSGHDTVSWYQQALGQGPQFIFQYYEEEERQRGNFPDRFSGHQFPNYSSELNVNALLLGDSALYLCASSLVLRLAEDNEQFFGPGTRLTVL.

The chain links TRBV27 to TRBJ2-2; 12 bases are shared with TRBD2. Germline V lookup: CDR1 MNHEY, CDR2 SMNVEV (reference sequence). The CDR3 contains 18 residues. J was trimmed by 4 bases and V by 4 bases; bases with no gene match: 10. The CDR3 DNA follows: TGTGCCAGCAGTTCCCTGAGACTAGCGGGAGTGGGCACCGGGGAGCTGTTTTTT. Translation gives CASSSLRLAGVGTGELFF.

The rearrangement uses TRBV29-1 and TRBJ2-3; 9 nucleotides agree with TRBD1. Germline-derived CDR1 and CDR2 are SQVTM and ANQGSEA. CDR3 size: 14 residues. V trimming: 5 bases; J trimming: 3 bases; junction bases outside the gene matches: 6. The CDR3 reads CSVSGTGPTDTQYF. CDR3 bases: TGCAGCGTTTCGGGGACAGGGCCAACAGATACGCAGTATTTT.

This sequence joins TRBV27 and TRBJ1-2; 7 bases map to TRBD1. The germline gives CDR1 MNHEY, CDR2 SMNVEV (reference sequence). Trimming at V came to 2 bases and at J to 8 bases, leaving 5 bases not matched to a gene. CDR3 length equals 13 residues. CDR3 nucleotides: TGTGCCAGCAGTTTAAGACAGGGTGGCGGCTACACCTTC. Protein: CASSLRQGGGYTF.

The chain joins TRBV4-1 to TRBJ1-2; D is ambiguous. The germline V gene has CDR1 MGHRA and CDR2 YSYEKL. CDR3 length: 15 amino acids. Trimming stripped 0 bases from V and 0 bases from J, with 8 bases between. The CDR3 protein is CASSQDLSTNYGYTF. For the CDR3, the DNA is TGCGCCAGCAGCCAAGATTTGAGCACTAACTATGGCTACACCTTC.

The chain couples TRBV11-2 to TRBJ2-3, with TRBD2 matching 9 bases. The V gene end was trimmed by 1 base and the J gene end by 6 bases; junction bases not matched to a gene: 2. The CDR3 runs 14 residues. Germline values: CDR1 SGHAT, CDR2 FQNNGV. CDR3 coding DNA: TGTGCCAGCAGCTTAGTAGCGGGAGTGGATACGCAGTATTTT. This encodes CASSLVAGVDTQYF.